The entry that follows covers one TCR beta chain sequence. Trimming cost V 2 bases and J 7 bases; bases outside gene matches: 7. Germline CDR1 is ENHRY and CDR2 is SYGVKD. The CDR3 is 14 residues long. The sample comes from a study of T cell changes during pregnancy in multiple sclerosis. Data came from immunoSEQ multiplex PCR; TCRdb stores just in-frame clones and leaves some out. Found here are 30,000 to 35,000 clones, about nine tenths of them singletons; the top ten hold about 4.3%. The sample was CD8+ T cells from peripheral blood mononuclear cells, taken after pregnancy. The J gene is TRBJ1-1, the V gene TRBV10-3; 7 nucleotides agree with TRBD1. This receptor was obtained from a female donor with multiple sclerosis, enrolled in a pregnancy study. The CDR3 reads CAISEPGTADEAFF. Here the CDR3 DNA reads TGTGCCATCAGTGAGCCCGGGACAGCTGATGAAGCTTTCTTT.